This TCR beta chain comes out of a study of cytomegalovirus exposure and HLA in healthy donors. Use of 60 Vbeta and 13 Jbeta primers characterized the PCR. Method: immunoSEQ multiplex PCR; TCRdb's copy keeps in-frame clones and lacks some. The profile covers 90,000 to 110,000 clones, with around 80% appearing a single time and roughly 5% taken by the ten largest. Study results and limitations: The study put under 200 TCR beta chains on its list as cytomegalovirus-associated. The number of N-insertions in an Asian-associated ancestry cluster was reportedly below the 666-donor mean in a later analysis.

Nominally healthy donors provided the samples, though records likely missed some immune exposures. The table lists this clone with a few counts. Antigen: not known. This CDR3 is 14 amino acids long. CDR1 is SGHKS and CDR2 is YYEKEE in the germline V gene (reference sequence). Trimming took 2 bases from V and 0 from J, leaving 8 bases between them. What was sequenced was PBMCs. The genes are TRBV5-5 and TRBJ1-1; perhaps TRBD1 as D (6 bases). This sequence was found in a male donor in good health and CMV-seronegative. The CDR3 loop reads CASSFGQMNTEAFF. CDR3 in DNA: TGTGCCAGCAGCTTTGGACAGATGAACACTGAAGCTTTCTTT.